This TCR beta chain is from a study of shared clonotypes between healthy human individuals. Sequencing was at deep level. Libraries were prepared by immunoSEQ multiplex PCR; TCRdb keeps only in-frame clonotypes and omits some of them. The table records approximately 2,200,000 clones, roughly 91% of them present only once. This CDR3 is 12 amino acids long. CDR1 is MNHEY and CDR2 is SMNVEV in the germline V gene (reference sequence). With 8 bases clipped from V and 6 bases from J, the junction kept 5 bases outside the gene matches. General study results and limits: In contrast to clonotypes shared by all four donors, non-shared clonotypes had lower generation probabilities. What limited the represented genetic and exposure-history diversity was the small number of donors.

The naive CD8 population came from CD45RO-negative cells selected for CCR7, without terminally differentiated effector memory CD45RA+ cells. This clone was picked up a small number of times. Its antigen remains unknown. The rearrangement joins TRBV27 to TRBJ2-7; 9 positions agree with TRBD1. The specimen sequenced was naive CD8+ T cells from PBMCs. This clonotype originated in a man between 18 and 35 years old in good health. Some clones in this sample may be carry-over from other donors' samples. The DNA for the CDR3 is TGTGCCAGCGGGACAGGGTTAGGCGAGCAGTACTTC. It yields the protein CASGTGLGEQYF.